This T cell receptor (beta chain) came from a study of blood T cell repertoires in COVID-19. Study at large: Material from acute and convalescent COVID-19 was sourced from the United States, Italy and Spain. T cells, B-cell-depleted T cells, or PBMCs provided the cDNA or gDNA that served as material.

Ages ranged from roughly 18 to 100 years, with residence in around 24 US areas. Participants' own reports of clinical history determined their cohort assignment. Method: immunoSEQ multiplex PCR; TCRdb's copy keeps in-frame clones and lacks some. The sample contains 300,000 or so clones, 80% to 90% of which appear only once. This clone was counted between two and nine times. V was trimmed by 0 bases and J by 7 bases, leaving 12 bases between them. The CDR3 sequence is 14 residues long. Germline V gene lookup returns CDR1 LGHNA and CDR2 YSLEER. Sequenced input: PBMCs or T cells enriched from blood (not recorded which). The J gene is TRBJ1-2, the V gene TRBV4-3, with D uncertain. The source of this sequence is a woman between 35 and 50 years old with acute COVID-19. This CDR3 is CASSQEAGGVGYTF. As DNA, the CDR3 is TGCGCCAGCAGCCAAGAAGCGGGTGGGGTTGGCTACACCTTC.